The next 25 T cell receptor beta chains were all read from a single sample in a study of human T cells and chemical hapten exposure. Via MiXCR, TCRdb re-called the RACE reads, giving one row per CDR3 protein. The data show 350,000 to 400,000 distinct CDR3 sequences, with 4% to 6% seen just once and roughly 2.6% held by the top ten. Described time point: pre-sensitization, week 0. Treatment defined: therapeutic diphenylcyclopropenone sensitization with weekly scalp DPC. Sequenced here: whole blood, sampled in connection with sensitization to the hapten diphenylcyclopropenone (DPC). The receptors shown here come from a woman aged 45-65 years with alopecia areata. Some clones in this sample may be carry-over from other donors' samples.

This clonotype was detected only a few times. This sequence joins TRBV28 and TRBJ2-2; 13 nucleotides line up with TRBD2. V shed 2 bases and J 6 bases; nucleotides not matched to a gene: 0. Germline CDR1 and CDR2: MDHEN and SYDVKM. The CDR3 is 15 residues long. The DNA of the CDR3 is TGTGCCAGCAGTTTAGGACTAGCGGGAGCCGGGGAGCTGTTTTTT. Its translation is CASSLGLAGAGELFF.

This clonotype was seen only a few times. The chain couples TRBV9 to TRBJ1-1, with D hard to call. Trimming took 4 bases from V and 4 from J, leaving 17 bases between them. The germline V gene has CDR1 SGDLS and CDR2 YYNGEE. The CDR3 runs to 15 residues. The CDR3 here is CASSPQGMKGTEAFF. CDR3 bases: TGTGCCAGCAGCCCCCAAGGCATGAAAGGCACTGAAGCTTTCTTT. The full variable domain, rest sourced from reference TRBV9 and TRBJ1-1, is DSGVTQTPKHLITATGQRVTLRCSPRSGDLSVYWYQQSLDQGLQFLIQYYNGEERAKGNILERFSAQQFPDLHSELNLSSLELGDSALYFCASSPQGMKGTEAFFGQGTRLTVV.

The V gene is TRBV7-9, the J gene TRBJ1-1; 7 bases align to TRBD1. The CDR3 totals 15 residues. Germline V gene lookup returns CDR1 SEHNR and CDR2 FQNEAQ (reference sequence). Trimming at V came to 0 bases and at J to 6 bases, leaving 7 bases not matched to a gene. For the CDR3, the DNA is TGTGCCAGCAGCTTAGCGGACAGGAAAGGAGCTGAAGCTTTCTTT. Translated, it gives CASSLADRKGAEAFF.

This clonotype has a count of ten or more. The V call is TRBV28, the J call TRBJ2-7; D unresolved. Trimming left V 1 base short and J 3 bases short, with 10 bases between. CDR1 is MDHEN and CDR2 is SYDVKM in the germline V gene. This CDR3 has 14 residues. DNA for the CDR3: TGTGCCAGCAGTTTATCCCCCCGGGTCTACGAGCAGTACTTC. It codes for CASSLSPRVYEQYF.

The chain recombines TRBV27 with TRBJ2-1, with 8 bases matching TRBD2. V lost 5 bases, J lost 4 bases, and 10 bases stayed unmatched. Germline assignment: CDR1 MNHEY and CDR2 SMNVEV (reference sequence). The CDR3 consists of 16 residues. CDR3 bases: TGTGCCAGCAGTCTAACGGGACTAGACCCGTACAATGAGCAGTTCTTC. It yields the protein CASSLTGLDPYNEQFF.

This clonotype was seen a few times. This chain connects TRBV28 to TRBJ1-2; tentatively, D is TRBD1 (6 bases). CDR3 length: 14 residues. Germline CDR1 is MDHEN and CDR2 is SYDVKM. The V end was cut by 4 bases, the J end by 3 bases, with 12 bases between. CDR3 sequence reads: CASSSGVGDYGYTF. In nucleotides, the CDR3 is TGTGCCAGCAGTTCAGGGGTCGGGGACTATGGCTACACCTTC.

The chain joins TRBV7-9 to TRBJ1-1; D is unclear. There are 14 residues in the CDR3. Germline assignment: CDR1 SEHNR and CDR2 FQNEAQ (reference sequence). V lost 0 bases and J lost 4, with 9 bases in between. The CDR3 protein is CASSLALQGTEAFF. The DNA for the CDR3 is TGTGCCAGCAGCTTAGCTTTACAAGGCACTGAAGCTTTCTTT. Full variable domain (remainder filled in from reference TRBV7-9 and TRBJ1-1): DTGVSQNPRHKITKRGQNVTFRCDPISEHNRLYWYRQTLGQGPEFLTYFQNEAQLEKSRLLSDRFSAERPKGSFSTLEIQRTEQGDSAMYLCASSLALQGTEAFFGQGTRLTVV.

At least ten counts were recorded for this clonotype. The chain has TRBV4-2 and TRBJ2-7; D is perhaps TRBD1 (5 bases). V was cut by 4 bases and J by 3 bases, with 10 bases left in between. CDR1 and CDR2 (germline): LGHNA, YNFKEQ. This CDR3 contains 13 residues. CDR3 DNA sequence: TGTGCCAGCAGCCGACGTAGGGGCTACGAGCAGTACTTC. Protein: CASSRRRGYEQYF.

This clonotype appeared many times. The chain joins TRBV6-2 or TRBV6-3 to TRBJ2-1; TRBD1 agrees at 8 bases. CDR1 and CDR2 (germline): MNHEY, SVGEGT. The CDR3 extends over 14 amino acids. J gave up 7 bases and V 5 bases, and 7 bases lay outside the gene matches. For the CDR3, the DNA is TGTGCCAGCAGTACTCGACAGGGGAGGAATGAGCAGTTCTTC. Amino acids: CASSTRQGRNEQFF.

V gene TRBV4-1 combines with J gene TRBJ1-5; D call uncertain. The CDR3 contains 17 residues. Trimming left V 0 bases short and J 0 bases short, with 12 bases between. CDR1 is MGHRA, CDR2 YSYEKL, per germline. The CDR3 is CASSQEDGGFSNQPQHF. CDR3 nucleotide sequence: TGCGCCAGCAGCCAAGAGGATGGCGGTTTTAGCAATCAGCCCCAGCATTTT.

This clonotype has a count of ten or more. The gene calls are TRBV11-2 and TRBJ2-2; a possible D gene is TRBD2 (5 bases). CDR1 is SGHAT and CDR2 is FQNNGV in the germline V gene. Trimming left V 4 bases short and J 1 base short, with 10 bases between. CDR3 length: 15 amino acids. Here the CDR3 DNA reads TGTGCCAGCAGCTCTCTAGCTCTGAACACCGGGGAGCTGTTTTTT. The encoded protein is CASSSLALNTGELFF.

This clonotype has at least ten counts. DNA of the CDR3: TGTGCCAGCAGCCAGGGTGCCACAGATACGCAGTATTTT. Translation: CASSQGATDTQYF. V is TRBV2 and J is TRBJ2-3; the D gene is possibly TRBD1 (5 bases). The V and J ends lost 6 bases and 2 bases respectively, with 9 bases between them. CDR3 length equals 13 residues. The germline V gene has CDR1 SNHLY and CDR2 FYNNEI.

CDR3 bases: TGTGCCAGCAGCCAAGAGGACTATGGCTACACCTTC. Protein: CASSQEDYGYTF. V gene TRBV3-1 combines with J gene TRBJ1-2; no definite D call. The germline V gene has CDR1 LGHDT and CDR2 YNNKEL (reference sequence). The CDR3 is 12 amino acids. The V end was cut by 0 bases, the J end by 3 bases, with 2 bases between.

This clonotype has more than one count but fewer than ten. The chain employs TRBV29-1 and TRBJ1-1; D is ambiguous. The CDR3 has 15 amino acids. Trimming left V 6 bases short and J 1 base short, with 18 bases between. CDR1 is SQVTM, CDR2 ANQGSEA, per germline. The CDR3 DNA reads as TGCAGCGTCATCTCCGGACTAAAGGGGAACACTGAAGCTTTCTTT. This gives the protein CSVISGLKGNTEAFF. Supplemented by reference TRBV29-1 and TRBJ1-1, the full variable domain reads SAVISQKPSRDICQRGTSLTIQCQVDSQVTMMFWYRQQPGQSLTLIATANQGSEATYESGFVIDKFPISRPNLTFSTLTVSNMSPEDSSIYLCSVISGLKGNTEAFFGQGTRLTVV.

With respect to this clonotype: Given a much more abundant clone one base away, this may be a read error. The chain combines TRBV10-3 with TRBJ2-4; D is undetermined. The V gene's germline CDR1 is ENHRY and CDR2 SYGVKD. The CDR3 consists of 13 residues. Trimming took off 4 bases at V and 6 bases at J, with 10 bases between the two ends. The chain's CDR3 is CAISASNPNIQYF. CDR3 DNA: TGTGCCATCAGTGCGAGTAACCCAAACATTCAGTACTTC.

This clonotype was picked up many times. The chain uses TRBV6-5 and TRBJ1-2, with 7 bases that match TRBD1. With V trimmed by 0 bases and J by 2 bases, 6 bases remained unmatched. The CDR3 length is 16 residues. Germline CDR1 reads MNHEY; CDR2 reads SVGAGI. The CDR3 loop reads CASSYSRGGSNYGYTF. CDR3 nucleotide sequence: TGTGCCAGCAGTTACTCGAGAGGGGGCAGCAACTATGGCTACACCTTC.

This clonotype was detected a few times. The J gene is TRBJ2-3, the V gene TRBV2; no firm D call. Trimming shortened V by 2 bases and J by 14 bases, and 14 bases separated the two germline ends. The CDR3 runs 12 residues. Germline V gene lookup returns CDR1 SNHLY and CDR2 FYNNEI. The CDR3 nucleotides read TGTGCCAGCAGTGAAAACAGCCCCCTTGGGTATTTT. This sequence encodes CASSENSPLGYF.

The chain combines TRBV9 with TRBJ1-6; D perhaps matches TRBD1 (6 bases). Germline CDR1 is SGDLS and CDR2 is YYNGEE. This CDR3 comprises 17 residues. V lost 5 bases, J lost 9 bases, and 24 bases lay in between. In nucleotides, the CDR3 is TGTGCCAGCAGTATCAATCCTACACAGGGACGAGGTTCACCCCTCCACTTT. It translates to CASSINPTQGRGSPLHF.

V usage is TRBV28 and J usage is TRBJ2-2; 9 bases match TRBD2. Germline assignment: CDR1 MDHEN and CDR2 SYDVKM. The CDR3 is made up of 16 amino acids. V was clipped by 5 bases and J by 0 bases; unmatched bases: 4. CDR3 amino acids: CASSGTSFTNTGELFF. CDR3 sequence (DNA): TGTGCCAGCAGTGGGACTAGCTTCACGAACACCGGGGAGCTGTTTTTT.

This clonotype was counted many times. CDR3 in amino acids: CASSGESTVGYTF. Written as DNA, the CDR3 is TGTGCCAGCAGCGGGGAGTCCACCGTTGGCTACACCTTC. The V call is TRBV7-9, the J call TRBJ1-2; D is ambiguous. Trimming left V 5 bases short and J 7 bases short, with 14 bases between. The germline CDR1 and CDR2 sequences are SEHNR and FQNEAQ (reference sequence). The CDR3 runs 13 residues.

This clonotype was detected many times. The chain couples TRBV27 to TRBJ2-3, with 11 nucleotides matching TRBD1. The germline V gene has CDR1 MNHEY and CDR2 SMNVEV (reference sequence). After removal of 6 bases from V and 6 bases from J, the junction contained 8 bases not matched to a gene. This CDR3 comprises 15 residues. The CDR3 loop reads CASSRTGGRWDTQYF. The CDR3 DNA sequence: TGTGCCAGCAGCCGGACAGGGGGCCGCTGGGATACGCAGTATTTT.

J is TRBJ1-2 and V is TRBV6-5, with TRBD1 as a possible D gene (5 bases). CDR1 is MNHEY and CDR2 is SVGAGI in the germline V gene. V was cut by 2 bases and J by 3 bases, with 13 bases left in between. This CDR3 comprises 15 residues. The CDR3 coding sequence is TGTGCCAGCAGTTACGAAGGCAGGGCAGACTATGGCTACACCTTC. Translation: CASSYEGRADYGYTF.

This clonotype was counted between two and nine times. The genes are TRBV10-3 and TRBJ2-1; 9 nucleotides match TRBD2. V lost 6 bases to trimming and J lost 2 bases; unmatched junction nucleotides: 11. CDR3 length: 17 amino acids. Germline V gene data show CDR1 as ENHRY and CDR2 as SYGVKD. The CDR3 spells CAIRGTSHPITYNEQFF. The CDR3 nucleotides read TGTGCCATCAGGGGGACTAGCCACCCGATCACCTACAATGAGCAGTTCTTC.

J is TRBJ2-1 and V is TRBV10-1, with D perhaps TRBD2 (5 bases). The CDR3 consists of 14 residues. Trimming removed 3 bases at V and 9 bases at J, with 15 bases between. Germline CDR1 and CDR2: WNHNN and SYGVQD (reference sequence). CDR3 nucleotides: TGCGCCAGCAGTGAATACGCGGGCCCAACTGAGCAGTTCTTC. Protein: CASSEYAGPTEQFF.

This clonotype appeared a few times. This chain connects TRBV5-1 to TRBJ2-3, with unresolved D. Deletions cut 4 bases from V and 2 bases from J, with 8 bases between. Germline V gene lookup returns CDR1 SGHRS and CDR2 YFSETQ. The CDR3 spans 13 residues. The CDR3 spells CASSEDLTDTQYF. CDR3 nucleotide sequence: TGCGCCAGCAGCGAGGACCTCACAGATACGCAGTATTTT.